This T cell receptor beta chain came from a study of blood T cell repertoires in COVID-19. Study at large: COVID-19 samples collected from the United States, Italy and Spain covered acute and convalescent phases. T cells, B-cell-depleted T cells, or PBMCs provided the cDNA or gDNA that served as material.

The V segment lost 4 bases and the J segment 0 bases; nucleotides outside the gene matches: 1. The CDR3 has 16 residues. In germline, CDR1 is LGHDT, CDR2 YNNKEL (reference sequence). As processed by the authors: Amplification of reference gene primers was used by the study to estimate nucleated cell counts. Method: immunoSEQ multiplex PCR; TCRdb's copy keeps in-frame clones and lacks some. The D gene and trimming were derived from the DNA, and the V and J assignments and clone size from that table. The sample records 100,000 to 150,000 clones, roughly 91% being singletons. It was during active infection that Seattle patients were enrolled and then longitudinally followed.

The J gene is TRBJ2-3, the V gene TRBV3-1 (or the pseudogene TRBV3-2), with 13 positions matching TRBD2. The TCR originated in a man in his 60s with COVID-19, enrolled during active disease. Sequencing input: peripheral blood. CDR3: CASSRLAGGSTDTQYF. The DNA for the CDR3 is TGTGCCAGCAGCCGACTAGCGGGGGGCAGCACAGATACGCAGTATTTT.